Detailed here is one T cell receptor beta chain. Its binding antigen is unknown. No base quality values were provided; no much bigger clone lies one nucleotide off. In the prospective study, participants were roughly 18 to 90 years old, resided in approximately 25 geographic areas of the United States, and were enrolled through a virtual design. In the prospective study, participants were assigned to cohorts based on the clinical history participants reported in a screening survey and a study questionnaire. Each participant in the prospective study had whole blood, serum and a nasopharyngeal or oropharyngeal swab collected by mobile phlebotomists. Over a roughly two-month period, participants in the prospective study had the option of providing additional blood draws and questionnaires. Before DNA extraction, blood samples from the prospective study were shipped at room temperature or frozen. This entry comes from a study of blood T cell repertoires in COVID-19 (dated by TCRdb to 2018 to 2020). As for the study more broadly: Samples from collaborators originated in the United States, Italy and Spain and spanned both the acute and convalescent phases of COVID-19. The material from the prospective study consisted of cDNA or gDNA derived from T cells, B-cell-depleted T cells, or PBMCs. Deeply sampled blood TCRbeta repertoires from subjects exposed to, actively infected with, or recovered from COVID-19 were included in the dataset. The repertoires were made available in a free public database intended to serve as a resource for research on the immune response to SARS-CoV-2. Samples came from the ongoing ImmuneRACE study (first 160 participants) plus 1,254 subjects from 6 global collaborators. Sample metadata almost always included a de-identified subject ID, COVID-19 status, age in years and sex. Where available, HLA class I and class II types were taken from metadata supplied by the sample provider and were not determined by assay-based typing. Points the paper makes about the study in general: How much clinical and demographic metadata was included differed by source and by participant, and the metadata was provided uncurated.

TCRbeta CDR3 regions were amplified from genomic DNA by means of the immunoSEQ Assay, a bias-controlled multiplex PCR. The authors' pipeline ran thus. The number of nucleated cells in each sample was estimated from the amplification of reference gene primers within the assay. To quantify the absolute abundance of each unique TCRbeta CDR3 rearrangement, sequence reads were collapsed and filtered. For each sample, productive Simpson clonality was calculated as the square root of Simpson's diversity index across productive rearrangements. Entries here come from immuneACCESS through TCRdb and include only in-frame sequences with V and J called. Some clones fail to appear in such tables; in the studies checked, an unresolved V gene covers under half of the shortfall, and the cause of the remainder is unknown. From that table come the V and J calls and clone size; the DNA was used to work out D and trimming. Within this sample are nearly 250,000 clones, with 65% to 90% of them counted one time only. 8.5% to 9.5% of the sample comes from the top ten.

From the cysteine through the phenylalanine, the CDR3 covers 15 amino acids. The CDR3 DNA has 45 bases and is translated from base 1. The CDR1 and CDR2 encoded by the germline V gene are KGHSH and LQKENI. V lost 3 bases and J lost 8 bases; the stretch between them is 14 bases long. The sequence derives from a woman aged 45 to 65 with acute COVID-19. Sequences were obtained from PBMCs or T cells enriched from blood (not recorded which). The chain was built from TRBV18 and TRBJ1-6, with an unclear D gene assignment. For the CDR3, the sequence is CASSPLQAGDSPLHF. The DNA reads TGTGCCAGCTCACCTTTGCAGGCCGGGGATTCACCCCTCCACTTT.